This record concerns one T cell receptor (beta chain) sequence. Trimming at V came to 4 bases and at J to 3 bases, leaving 7 bases not matched to a gene. Germline CDR1 MGHRA, CDR2 YSYEKL. The CDR3 is made up of 16 amino acids. This sample was included in a study of cytomegalovirus exposure and HLA in healthy donors. In the PCR, 60 Vbeta and 13 Jbeta primers were used. Some clones are missing from TCRdb's copy, which holds only in-frame ones; the method was immunoSEQ multiplex PCR. The table has 110,000 or so clones, 6.5% to 9.5% seen once. The specimen was PBMCs. This TCR came from a woman between 40 and 55 years old in good health and CMV-seropositive. This chain joins TRBV4-1 and TRBJ2-7; 12 bases align to TRBD2. The CDR3 region is CASSRTSGGNHYEQYF. The CDR3, as DNA: TGCGCCAGCAGCCGAACTAGCGGGGGGAATCACTACGAGCAGTACTTC.